A single sample is the source of the 26 T cell receptor beta chains below, sequenced in a study of long-term antiretroviral therapy in people with HIV. This was the immunoSEQ v3.0 assay at survey level. Generated by immunoSEQ multiplex PCR, the TCRdb table keeps only in-frame clones and is missing some. Of about 39,000 clones detected, 70% to 90% appear once; the ten largest clones hold 4%. Material: unsorted PBMCs, obtained 1.2 years after starting antiretroviral therapy. The receptors shown here come from a woman aged 50 to 60 with HIV.

The rearrangement uses TRBV5-1 and TRBJ1-3, with unresolved D. This CDR3 has 15 residues. Germline V CDR1 and CDR2: SGHRS, YFSETQ. V dropped 0 bases and J dropped 0 bases, with 7 bases sitting between them. CDR3 coding DNA: TGCGCCAGCAGCTTGGGGCTAGACTCTGGAAACACCATATATTTT. Residues: CASSLGLDSGNTIYF.

In nucleotides, the CDR3 is TGTGCCAGCAGCCCCAGGGGGGGACAGGGGGGCGAGCAGTACTTC. The encoded protein is CASSPRGGQGGEQYF. The rearrangement joins TRBV9 to TRBJ2-7; 11 nucleotides align to TRBD1. The junction had 9 bases not matched to a gene; V was cut back by 4 bases and J by 6 bases. Looked up from germline, CDR1 is SGDLS and CDR2 is YYNGEE. The CDR3 totals 15 residues.

V gene TRBV27 combines with J gene TRBJ1-6; D is ambiguous. Trimming pared 4 bases from V and 8 bases from J, leaving 12 bases between. The CDR3 totals 14 residues. Germline V lookup: CDR1 MNHEY, CDR2 SMNVEV (reference sequence). Written as DNA, the CDR3 is TGTGCCAGCAGTTCCAGGAGGGTTGATTCACCCCTCCACTTT. Its protein is CASSSRRVDSPLHF.

This chain connects TRBV2 to TRBJ1-1; 10 bases match TRBD1. CDR3 length: 15 amino acids. Trimming cost V 5 bases and J 8 bases; bases outside gene matches: 11. Germline CDR1 SNHLY, CDR2 FYNNEI. For the CDR3, the DNA is TGTGCCAGCAGTTCCCGCCCGACAGGGGGCCTCGAAGCTTTCTTT. Protein sequence: CASSSRPTGGLEAFF.

This clone was seen just once. This chain connects TRBV6-5 to TRBJ1-1; maybe TRBD1 (6 bases). Germline CDR1 reads MNHEY; CDR2 reads SVGAGI. This CDR3 has 14 amino acids. Trimming shortened V by 7 bases and J by 1 base, and 13 bases separated the two germline ends. For the CDR3, the DNA is TGTGCCAGCACCCGCGGGGACACGAACACTGAAGCTTTCTTT. It yields the protein CASTRGDTNTEAFF.

DNA of the CDR3: TGCAGCGTTGGACAGGGTAACGGGGAGCTGTTTTTT. It is translated as CSVGQGNGELFF. The chain joins TRBV29-1 to TRBJ2-2; 7 nucleotides align to TRBD1. This CDR3 region has 12 residues. Germline trimming cut 4 bases from V and 7 bases from J; bases unmatched to any gene: 3. Germline CDR1 SQVTM, CDR2 ANQGSEA.

This chain uses TRBV5-4 with TRBJ1-2; 8 bases are a match to TRBD1. The CDR3 has 15 residues. Looked up from germline, CDR1 is SGHNT and CDR2 is YYREEE (reference sequence). Trimming cost V 4 bases and J 8 bases; bases outside gene matches: 13. The CDR3 sequence: CASSRVGAGGTGYTF. CDR3 DNA: TGTGCCAGCAGCCGAGTTGGGGCAGGGGGCACGGGCTACACCTTC.

V usage is TRBV4-2 and J usage is TRBJ2-1; 8 bases agree with TRBD2. The CDR3 length is 15 residues. Germline V gives CDR1 LGHNA, CDR2 YNFKEQ. J was trimmed by 5 bases and V by 4 bases; bases with no gene match: 7. The DNA for the CDR3 is TGTGCCAGCAGCCGTAGGCGGGGGGCGGACAATGAGCAGTTCTTC. Protein: CASSRRRGADNEQFF.

The V gene is TRBV2, the J gene TRBJ1-2, with 7 bases fitting TRBD1. J was trimmed by 4 bases and V by 6 bases; bases with no gene match: 14. CDR1 is SNHLY and CDR2 is FYNNEI in the germline V gene. This CDR3 has 16 residues. The CDR3 protein is CASRMTTGWASYGYTF. Written as DNA, the CDR3 is TGTGCCAGCAGGATGACGACAGGGTGGGCTTCCTATGGCTACACCTTC.

The CDR3 bases are TGCGCCAGCAGTGAGGGGGCCCGGCAGCCCCAGCATTTT. Protein: CASSEGARQPQHF. The V and J genes are TRBV10-2 and TRBJ1-5, with D perhaps TRBD1 (5 bases). The CDR3 is 13 residues long. Trimming removed 2 bases from V and 7 bases from J, with 9 bases in between. Germline loops: CDR1 WSHSY, CDR2 SAAADI.

The rearrangement links TRBV14 to TRBJ2-3; tentative D call: TRBD2 (6 bases). The CDR3 runs to 16 residues. Germline V gives CDR1 SGHDN, CDR2 FVKESK. V was clipped by 0 bases and J by 5 bases, with 15 bases between them. The CDR3 spells CASSQDIRGSVDTQYF. For the CDR3, the DNA is TGTGCCAGCAGCCAAGATATCCGGGGGAGCGTAGATACGCAGTATTTT.

The CDR3 sequence: CASSFDRGPLEQYF. The DNA of the CDR3 is TGTGCCAGCAGCTTTGACAGGGGCCCCCTCGAGCAGTACTTC. The chain joins TRBV5-4 to TRBJ2-7, with 8 bases lining up with TRBD1. This CDR3 has 14 residues. Germline CDR1 reads SGHNT; CDR2 reads YYREEE (reference sequence). Losses at the gene ends were 2 bases for V and 6 bases for J; bases not matched to a gene: 7.

The DNA of the CDR3 is TGTGCCAGCAGCTTAGCCGGCGGGGGGGCCGCAAACATTCAGTACTTC. Amino acid sequence: CASSLAGGGAANIQYF. The rearrangement links TRBV7-2 to TRBJ2-4; 9 bases are shared with TRBD2. Per germline, CDR1 SGHTA and CDR2 FQGNSA. The CDR3 contains 16 residues. J was trimmed by 6 bases and V by 0 bases; bases with no gene match: 6. Full variable domain (missing parts from reference TRBV7-2 and TRBJ2-4): GAGVSQSPSNKVTEKGKDVELRCDPISGHTALYWYRQSLGQGLEFLIYFQGNSAPDKSGLPSDRFSAERTGGSVSTLTIQRTQQEDSAVYLCASSLAGGGAANIQYFGAGTRLSVL.

This sequence joins TRBV6-5 and TRBJ1-1; the D is unclear. Germline loops: CDR1 MNHEY, CDR2 SVGAGI. The CDR3 is 14 amino acids. Trimming shortened V by 0 bases and J by 1 base, and 6 bases separated the two germline ends. CDR3 in amino acids: CASSYSPGNTEAFF. The CDR3, as DNA: TGTGCCAGCAGTTACTCACCTGGGAACACTGAAGCTTTCTTT.

V is TRBV18 and J is TRBJ1-5, with D unclear. V shed 0 bases and J shed 3 bases, with 12 bases lying between them. This CDR3 is 16 amino acids long. Germline values: CDR1 KGHSH, CDR2 LQKENI. CDR3 nucleotide sequence: TGTGCCAGCTCACCACCCTCCACGTCCTCCAATCAGCCCCAGCATTTT. The encoded protein is CASSPPSTSSNQPQHF. The full variable domain, with the rest looked up from reference TRBV18 and TRBJ1-5, is NAGVMQNPRHLVRRRGQEARLRCSPMKGHSHVYWYRQLPEEGLKFMVYLQKENIIDESGMPKERFSAEFPKEGPSILRIQQVVRGDSAAYFCASSPPSTSSNQPQHFGDGTRLSIL.

This chain links TRBV7-9 with TRBJ2-3; TRBD1 matches at 7 bases. Germline trimming cut 8 bases from V and 5 bases from J; bases unmatched to any gene: 10. This CDR3 is built from 14 residues. CDR1 SEHNR and CDR2 FQNEAQ come from the germline V gene (reference sequence). The chain's CDR3 is CASPGRQGGDTQYF. The CDR3 DNA reads as TGTGCCAGCCCCGGGCGACAGGGCGGAGATACGCAGTATTTT.

J is TRBJ2-1 and V is TRBV4-2, with TRBD2 matching over 9 bases. V gave up 5 bases and J gave up 2 bases; unmatched junction bases: 4. This CDR3 region has 15 residues. Looked up from germline, CDR1 is LGHNA and CDR2 is YNFKEQ. Here the CDR3 DNA reads TGTGCCAGCAGCTCCAGACTAGCGGCCTACAATGAGCAGTTCTTC. Residues: CASSSRLAAYNEQFF.

The chain links TRBV6-5 to TRBJ1-2, with TRBD1 matching over 8 bases. The germline gives CDR1 MNHEY, CDR2 SVGAGI. CDR3 length: 16 residues. The V gene end was trimmed by 4 bases and the J gene end by 4 bases; junction bases not matched to a gene: 11. The chain's CDR3 is CASSLAATGESYGYTF. The CDR3 DNA reads TGTGCCAGCAGTTTGGCGGCGACAGGGGAGAGCTATGGCTACACCTTC.

The chain is built from TRBV5-1 and TRBJ2-3, with D perhaps TRBD2 (5 bases). The CDR3 runs 14 residues. Trimming left V 8 bases short and J 4 bases short, with 17 bases between. In germline, CDR1 is SGHRS, CDR2 YFSETQ. CDR3 in DNA: TGCGCCAGTCGGAGGTCAAAAAACGCAGATACGCAGTATTTT. Protein sequence: CASRRSKNADTQYF.

This rearrangement joins TRBV18 to TRBJ2-5; D call uncertain. This CDR3 has 12 residues. Trimming removed 5 bases from V and 2 bases from J, with 6 bases in between. In germline, CDR1 is KGHSH, CDR2 LQKENI. Written as DNA, the CDR3 is TGTGCCAGCTCATCAAAACAAGAGACCCAGTACTTC. Translated, it gives CASSSKQETQYF.

The V and J genes are TRBV5-4 and TRBJ1-2, with 9 bases matching TRBD1. The germline V gene has CDR1 SGHNT and CDR2 YYREEE (reference sequence). J was trimmed by 8 bases and V by 6 bases; bases with no gene match: 8. The CDR3 has 13 amino acids. CDR3 sequence (DNA): TGTGCCAGCATCCGGGACAGGGCGGGAGGCTACACCTTC. Amino acids: CASIRDRAGGYTF.

The V call is TRBV29-1, the J call TRBJ2-1; 9 bases match TRBD2. In germline, CDR1 is SQVTM, CDR2 ANQGSEA. The length of the CDR3 is 15 residues. With 5 bases clipped from V and 4 bases from J, the junction kept 9 bases outside the gene matches. CDR3 in amino acids: CSVHLTSGNYNEQFF. In nucleotides, the CDR3 is TGCAGCGTTCACCTGACTAGCGGAAATTACAATGAGCAGTTCTTC.

The rearrangement links TRBV6-1 to TRBJ2-7; the match to TRBD1 covers 7 bases. Germline V gene data show CDR1 as MNHNS and CDR2 as SASEGT. V lost 5 bases to trimming and J lost 3 bases; unmatched junction nucleotides: 7. CDR3 length equals 14 residues. CDR3 DNA sequence: TGTGCCAGCAGTTTGGAAGGGGGCCACTACGAGCAGTACTTC. Its protein product is CASSLEGGHYEQYF.

The chain recombines TRBV25-1 with TRBJ1-6, with 9 bases lining up with TRBD1. Trimming at V came to 6 bases and at J to 10 bases, leaving 7 bases not matched to a gene. The CDR3 has 14 amino acids. Germline-derived CDR1 and CDR2 are MGHDK and SYGVNS. The CDR3 protein is CASRRDREESPLHF. The CDR3 bases are TGTGCCAGCAGGAGGGACAGGGAGGAATCACCCCTCCACTTT.

The J gene is TRBJ1-1, the V gene TRBV4-1, with D possibly matching TRBD1 (6 bases). Germline-derived CDR1 and CDR2 are MGHRA and YSYEKL. This CDR3 is built from 15 residues. Trimming removed 0 bases from V and 3 bases from J, with 11 bases in between. The CDR3 is CASSQDGGRDTEAFF. CDR3 bases: TGCGCCAGCAGCCAAGATGGGGGGCGGGACACTGAAGCTTTCTTT.

A few counts support this clone. The chain has TRBV4-1 and TRBJ1-4; D is perhaps TRBD1 (6 bases). Per the germline V gene, CDR1 is MGHRA and CDR2 is YSYEKL. Between the trimmed V and J ends, which lost 4 bases and 0 bases, there was a span of 12 bases. This CDR3 spans 16 amino acids. DNA of the CDR3: TGCGCCAGCAGCCGATTGTCAGGGGCAACTAATGAAAAACTGTTTTTT. Translating gives CASSRLSGATNEKLFF.